The following is a T cell receptor (beta chain) sequence with its context. Its antigen is not identified. CDR1 and CDR2 from the germline V gene are SEHNR and FQNEAQ (reference sequence). The CDR3 length is 15 residues. With V trimmed by 3 bases and J by 5 bases, 7 bases remained unmatched. The source of the sample is a study of beta chain features in type 1 diabetes. Whole-study results and caveats: Shorter TCRB CDR3s, moderately but significantly so, marked every one of the four CD4+ subsets in Type 1 diabetes patients.

Expressed TCRB transcripts were sequenced, since all the RNA that had been isolated was reverse transcribed. TCRdb's table, derived via immunoSEQ multiplex PCR, lists solely in-frame clones and lacks some. The sample yields about 15,000 clones, approximately 68% seen once. The TCR comes from a man aged 25-45 years with type 1 diabetes. Sequencing was done on a sample of Tregs from blood. This chain uses TRBV7-9 with TRBJ2-5; 9 nucleotides agree with TRBD1. The DNA of the CDR3 is TGTGCCAGCAGCTTTGACAGGGGGATAAGGGAGACCCAGTACTTC. This translates into CASSFDRGIRETQYF. The whole variable domain, remainder taken from reference TRBV7-9 and TRBJ2-5, is DTGVSQNPRHKITKRGQNVTFRCDPISEHNRLYWYRQTLGQGPEFLTYFQNEAQLEKSRLLSDRFSAERPKGSFSTLEIQRTEQGDSAMYLCASSFDRGIRETQYFGPGTRLLVL.